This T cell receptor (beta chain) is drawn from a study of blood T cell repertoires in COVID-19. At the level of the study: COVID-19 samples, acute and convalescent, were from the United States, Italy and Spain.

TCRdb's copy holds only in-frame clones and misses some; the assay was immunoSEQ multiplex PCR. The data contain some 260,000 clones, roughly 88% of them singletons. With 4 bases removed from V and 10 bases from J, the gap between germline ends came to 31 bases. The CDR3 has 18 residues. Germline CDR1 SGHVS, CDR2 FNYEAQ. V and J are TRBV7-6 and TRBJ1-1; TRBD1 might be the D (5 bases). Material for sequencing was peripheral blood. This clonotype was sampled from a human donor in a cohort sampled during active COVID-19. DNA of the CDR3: TGTGCCAGCAGCTCTTCACGCAAGATAGGGGCGCAGGGACTGGTAGCTTTCTTT. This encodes CASSSSRKIGAQGLVAFF.